Listed below are T cell receptor beta chains from one sample, sequenced in a study of graft-versus-host responses after intestinal transplantation. Their cognate antigens are unknown. Here immunoSEQ multiplex PCR was the method, and the copy in TCRdb shows in-frame clones only, minus some. The data contain over 75,000 clones, around nine tenths of them seen just once; the ten biggest clones take up roughly 0.31%. The source material was unstimulated CD4+ T cells sorted from spleen or lymph node cells, sampled before intestinal transplant. These TCRs come from a human donor who received an intestinal transplant. The CDR3 runs from the conserved cysteine through the conserved F or W.

j_gene	v_gene	CDR3aa
TRBJ1-2	TRBV6-5	CASSRQQGAAYGYTF
TRBJ2-1	TRBV10-2	CASVTSGANEQFF
TRBJ2-5	TRBV27	CASSLMMAPSGRVQETQYF
TRBJ1-5	TRBV27	CASSTTGINYSNQPQHF
TRBJ1-6	TRBV28	CASSWGQGFGNSPLHF
NA	TRBV27	CASSQPLGGVPVEQYF
TRBJ2-1	TRBV10-3	CAITPGGPYNEQFF
TRBJ1-4	TRBV5-6	CASSPHGLSDEKLFF
TRBJ2-5	TRBV6-5	CASSLQPGGETQYF
TRBJ1-2	TRBV5-4	CASSLPGNGYTF
TRBJ2-7	TRBV6-1	CASSEGGLARREQYF
TRBJ2-3	TRBV7-2	CASSRPLARDTQYF
TRBJ1-3	TRBV6-1	CASVPVPDSGNTIYF
TRBJ1-2	TRBV30	CAWSVTPYGYTF
TRBJ2-7	TRBV7-2	CASSLVPGQAYEQYF
TRBJ2-3	TRBV10-3	CATSGGGNTQYF
TRBJ1-3	TRBV5-1	CASSRDSPSGNTIYF
TRBJ2-1	TRBV19	CASSKGASPFFYNEQFF
TRBJ2-6	TRBV9	CASSLYGTESHLGANVLTF
TRBJ1-1	TRBV27	CASSLFQGATEAFF
TRBJ1-1	TRBV7-3	CASSLTGLNTEAFF
TRBJ2-2	TRBV10-3	CAIKTAGRSTGELFF
TRBJ2-1	TRBV27	CASSVTSGSTGEQFF
TRBJ1-5	TRBV18	CASSPETGVTSGYQPQHF
TRBJ1-2	TRBV11-1	CASSRGQGAPMYGYTF
TRBJ1-2	TRBV5-1	CASSLEQPRDGYTF
TRBJ1-4	TRBV6-5	CASSPGTVNEKLFF
TRBJ2-2	TRBV19	CATNPTGAGGELFF
TRBJ2-7	TRBV6-5	CASSPTGTGGLEQYF
TRBJ2-3	TRBV6-6	CASSYRVADTQYF
TRBJ2-5	TRBV5-1	CASSDKLAGVVETQYF